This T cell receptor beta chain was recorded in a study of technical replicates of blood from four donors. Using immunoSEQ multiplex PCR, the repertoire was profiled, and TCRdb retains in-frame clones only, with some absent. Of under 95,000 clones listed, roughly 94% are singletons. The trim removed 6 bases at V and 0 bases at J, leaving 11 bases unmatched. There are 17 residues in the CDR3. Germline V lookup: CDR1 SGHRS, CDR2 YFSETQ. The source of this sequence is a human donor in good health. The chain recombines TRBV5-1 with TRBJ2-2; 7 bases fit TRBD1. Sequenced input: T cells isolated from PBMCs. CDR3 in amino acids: CASTSYRGQTNTGELFF. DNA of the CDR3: TGCGCCAGCACCTCCTATCGGGGACAGACGAACACCGGGGAGCTGTTTTTT.